This T cell receptor (beta chain) was recovered during a study of OX40 agonist ivuxolimab in advanced cancers. Trimming removed 2 bases from V and 4 bases from J, with 14 bases in between. Germline V gene data show CDR1 as LGHNT and CDR2 as FRNRAP. CDR3 length: 15 amino acids. The data were produced by immunoSEQ multiplex PCR, yet TCRdb's version contains in-frame clones alone and is incomplete. Among approximately 100,000 clones listed, about 92% were seen once. The chain is built from TRBV12-5 and TRBJ1-2, with D possibly matching TRBD1 (5 bases). This receptor was identified in an adult with an advanced solid tumor such as melanoma, head and neck, liver or kidney cancer. Sequencing was performed on CD4+ or CD8+ T cells sorted from blood, taken in a trial of the OX40 agonist ivuxolimab. CDR3 region: CASGLPGRGPYGYTF. CDR3 bases: TGTGCTAGTGGTTTGCCGGGACGGGGCCCCTATGGCTACACCTTC.